This T cell receptor (beta chain) stems from a study of T-cell reconstitution after alpha-beta-depleted transplantation in children. The germline gives CDR1 MNHEY, CDR2 SMNVEV (reference sequence). Trimming cost V 5 bases and J 6 bases; bases outside gene matches: 9. CDR3 length: 16 amino acids. Unique molecular identifiers were incorporated into the prepared TCRbeta library. TCRdb processed the PCR reads anew with MiXCR; each CDR3 protein has one entry. The sample holds approximately 980,000 distinct CDR3 sequences, less than 30% seen once. The receptor was isolated from a boy in the first two years of life who had a stem cell transplant for SCID, so the T cells may come from the graft donor. Sequences were derived from PBMCs, mostly from graft donor cells, sampled 360 days after TCRalphabeta/CD19-depleted stem cell transplant. The chain recombines TRBV27 with TRBJ2-1, with 11 bases lining up with TRBD2. CDR3 DNA sequence: TGTGCCAGCAGTCGACATAGCGGGGGGGCCTTCAATGAGCAGTTCTTC. This encodes CASSRHSGGAFNEQFF.